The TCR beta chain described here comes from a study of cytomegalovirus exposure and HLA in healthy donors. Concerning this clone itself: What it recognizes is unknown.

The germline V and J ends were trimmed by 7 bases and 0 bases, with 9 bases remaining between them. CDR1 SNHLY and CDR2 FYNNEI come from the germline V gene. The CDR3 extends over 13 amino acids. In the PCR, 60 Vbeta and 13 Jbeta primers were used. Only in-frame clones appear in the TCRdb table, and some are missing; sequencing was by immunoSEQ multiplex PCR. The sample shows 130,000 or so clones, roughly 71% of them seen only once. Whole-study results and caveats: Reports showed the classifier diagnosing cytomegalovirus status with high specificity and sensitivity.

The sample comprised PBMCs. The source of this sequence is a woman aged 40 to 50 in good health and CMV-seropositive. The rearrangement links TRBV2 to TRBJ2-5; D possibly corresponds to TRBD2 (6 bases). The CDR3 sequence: CASTAGHQETQYF. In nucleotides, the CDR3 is TGTGCCAGCACGGCGGGGCACCAAGAGACCCAGTACTTC. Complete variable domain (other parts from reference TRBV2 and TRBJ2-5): EPEVTQTPSHQVTQMGQEVILRCVPISNHLYFYWYRQILGQKVEFLVSFYNNEISEKSEIFDDQFSVERPDGSNFTLKIRSTKLEDSAMYFCASTAGHQETQYFGPGTRLLVL.